A single sample gave rise to the 8 T cell receptor beta chains below, sequenced in a study of T cell changes during pregnancy in multiple sclerosis. TCRdb's table, derived via immunoSEQ multiplex PCR, lists solely in-frame clones and lacks some. This sample has 53,000 or so clones, with roughly 92% found just once. Sequenced material: CD4+ T cells from peripheral blood mononuclear cells, taken in the second trimester of pregnancy. The receptors were sampled from a female donor with multiple sclerosis, enrolled in a pregnancy study.

The chain uses TRBV5-1 and TRBJ2-7, with D tentatively TRBD1 (5 bases). Germline CDR1 is SGHRS and CDR2 is YFSETQ. Deletions cut 0 bases from V and 0 bases from J, with 16 bases between. The CDR3 consists of 17 residues. The CDR3 sequence is CASSLGGGTPSSYEQYF. Here the CDR3 DNA reads TGCGCCAGCAGCTTGGGGGGCGGTACCCCGAGCTCCTACGAGCAGTACTTC.

The V gene is TRBV28, the J gene TRBJ1-6; TRBD1 matches 7 bases. The CDR3 is 19 residues long. Germline V gene sequence: CDR1 MDHEN, CDR2 SYDVKM. J was trimmed by 1 base and V by 7 bases; bases with no gene match: 16. CDR3 sequence reads: CASIFGDQGGWSYNSPLHF. The CDR3 DNA is TGTGCCAGCATCTTTGGGGACCAGGGGGGATGGTCCTATAATTCACCCCTCCACTTT.

On this clone itself: Compared with germline, one end of the junction differs, possibly owing to a read error. The rearrangement joins TRBV9 to TRBJ1-4; a weak D match, TRBD1 (6 bases). Germline V CDR1 and CDR2: SGDLS, YYNGEE. The CDR3 is 13 amino acids. Here the CDR3 reads CASSPTDGDMPIF. As DNA, the CDR3 is TGTGCCAGCAGCCCAACAGACGGGGACATGCCTATTTTT.

Here the CDR3 reads CASSQPQGGAMNTEAFF. CDR3 DNA: TGCGCCAGCAGCCAACCGCAGGGGGGAGCTATGAACACTGAAGCTTTCTTT. The gene calls are TRBV4-1 and TRBJ1-1; 7 bases map to TRBD1. Germline CDR1 is MGHRA and CDR2 is YSYEKL. V gave up 2 bases and J gave up 0 bases; unmatched junction bases: 9. The CDR3 runs 17 residues.

The chain couples TRBV7-8 to TRBJ2-2; TRBD1 matches 7 bases. With 4 bases clipped from V and 6 bases from J, the junction kept 5 bases outside the gene matches. From germline, CDR1 is SGHVS and CDR2 FQNEAQ. This CDR3 spans 14 amino acids. DNA of the CDR3: TGTGCCAGCAGCTCCACAGGGGTGGCCGGGGAGCTGTTTTTT. Its protein product is CASSSTGVAGELFF.

This clone was counted a single time. This rearrangement joins TRBV27 to TRBJ1-2, with TRBD1 matching over 10 bases. V shed 6 bases, J shed 7 bases, and the junction held 11 bases outside the gene matches. The germline V gene encodes CDR1 MNHEY and CDR2 SMNVEV (reference sequence). CDR3 size: 15 residues. The chain's CDR3 is CASSFRSGQGPGYTF. The DNA for the CDR3 is TGTGCCAGCAGCTTTAGGTCGGGACAGGGGCCTGGCTACACCTTC.

This clone has only a few counts. The chain combines TRBV11-2 with TRBJ1-2, with TRBD1 matching over 7 bases. Germline V CDR1 and CDR2: SGHAT, FQNNGV. The CDR3 loop spans 12 amino acids. Germline trimming cut 3 bases from V and 6 bases from J; bases unmatched to any gene: 1. As DNA, the CDR3 is TGTGCCAGCAGCTTCGACAGGGATGGCTACACCTTC. Residues: CASSFDRDGYTF.

The chain joins TRBV6-5 to TRBJ1-1; 9 nucleotides align to TRBD1. This CDR3 contains 15 residues. The J segment lost 6 bases and the V segment lost 8 bases, leaving 13 bases of the junction unmatched. Looked up from germline, CDR1 is MNHEY and CDR2 is SVGAGI. The CDR3: CASGLGQGILAEAFF. CDR3 DNA: TGTGCCAGCGGCCTGGGACAGGGAATATTGGCTGAAGCTTTCTTT.